Sequencing of this TCR beta chain was carried out in a study of T cell responses to AZD1222 COVID-19 vaccine. The CDR3 totals 17 residues. Germline loops: CDR1 MDHEN, CDR2 SYDVKM. Trimming stripped 3 bases from V and 4 bases from J, with 19 bases between. As concerns this clone: Its antigen is not known.

Regarding the study as a whole: Spike-wide vaccine-associated CD4 TCRs dominated at 160-218 and 743-854.

Assay: immunoSEQ multiplex PCR; the TCRdb copy retains only in-frame clones and omits some. The sample has about 140,000 clones; approximately 90% are singletons. The chain couples TRBV28 to TRBJ1-5; D perhaps matches TRBD1 (5 bases). This sample comprised peripheral blood, obtained on day 0 of AZD1222 vaccination. The sequence was collected from an adult in good health. In nucleotides, the CDR3 is TGTGCCAGCAGTTTTTACCAAAGTCGGGGCCTAAATCAGCCCCAGCATTTT. Translating it yields CASSFYQSRGLNQPQHF.